This entry features one T cell receptor beta chain sequence. What it binds is unknown. This entry is derived from a study of T cell responses to AZD1222 COVID-19 vaccine. Regarding the study as a whole: Most donors were white British and more were female, and clonal diversity was possibly underestimated. Increases in Spike-specific TCR breadth and depth were seen after two AZD1222 doses.

Sequencing used immunoSEQ multiplex PCR; TCRdb keeps in-frame clones, though not all of them. This table holds roughly 81,000 clones, 80% to 90% found once. V gave up 0 bases and J gave up 7 bases; unmatched junction bases: 7. The CDR3 is 16 residues long. CDR1 is SGHTA, CDR2 FQGNSA, per germline. The V call is TRBV7-2, the J call TRBJ1-4, with TRBD1 identical over 8 bases. The sample in question was peripheral blood, obtained on day 0 of AZD1222 vaccination. This TCR derives from an adult in good health. This CDR3 is CASSLASGTGGEKLFF. DNA of the CDR3: TGTGCCAGCAGCTTAGCTTCCGGGACAGGAGGTGAAAAACTGTTTTTT.